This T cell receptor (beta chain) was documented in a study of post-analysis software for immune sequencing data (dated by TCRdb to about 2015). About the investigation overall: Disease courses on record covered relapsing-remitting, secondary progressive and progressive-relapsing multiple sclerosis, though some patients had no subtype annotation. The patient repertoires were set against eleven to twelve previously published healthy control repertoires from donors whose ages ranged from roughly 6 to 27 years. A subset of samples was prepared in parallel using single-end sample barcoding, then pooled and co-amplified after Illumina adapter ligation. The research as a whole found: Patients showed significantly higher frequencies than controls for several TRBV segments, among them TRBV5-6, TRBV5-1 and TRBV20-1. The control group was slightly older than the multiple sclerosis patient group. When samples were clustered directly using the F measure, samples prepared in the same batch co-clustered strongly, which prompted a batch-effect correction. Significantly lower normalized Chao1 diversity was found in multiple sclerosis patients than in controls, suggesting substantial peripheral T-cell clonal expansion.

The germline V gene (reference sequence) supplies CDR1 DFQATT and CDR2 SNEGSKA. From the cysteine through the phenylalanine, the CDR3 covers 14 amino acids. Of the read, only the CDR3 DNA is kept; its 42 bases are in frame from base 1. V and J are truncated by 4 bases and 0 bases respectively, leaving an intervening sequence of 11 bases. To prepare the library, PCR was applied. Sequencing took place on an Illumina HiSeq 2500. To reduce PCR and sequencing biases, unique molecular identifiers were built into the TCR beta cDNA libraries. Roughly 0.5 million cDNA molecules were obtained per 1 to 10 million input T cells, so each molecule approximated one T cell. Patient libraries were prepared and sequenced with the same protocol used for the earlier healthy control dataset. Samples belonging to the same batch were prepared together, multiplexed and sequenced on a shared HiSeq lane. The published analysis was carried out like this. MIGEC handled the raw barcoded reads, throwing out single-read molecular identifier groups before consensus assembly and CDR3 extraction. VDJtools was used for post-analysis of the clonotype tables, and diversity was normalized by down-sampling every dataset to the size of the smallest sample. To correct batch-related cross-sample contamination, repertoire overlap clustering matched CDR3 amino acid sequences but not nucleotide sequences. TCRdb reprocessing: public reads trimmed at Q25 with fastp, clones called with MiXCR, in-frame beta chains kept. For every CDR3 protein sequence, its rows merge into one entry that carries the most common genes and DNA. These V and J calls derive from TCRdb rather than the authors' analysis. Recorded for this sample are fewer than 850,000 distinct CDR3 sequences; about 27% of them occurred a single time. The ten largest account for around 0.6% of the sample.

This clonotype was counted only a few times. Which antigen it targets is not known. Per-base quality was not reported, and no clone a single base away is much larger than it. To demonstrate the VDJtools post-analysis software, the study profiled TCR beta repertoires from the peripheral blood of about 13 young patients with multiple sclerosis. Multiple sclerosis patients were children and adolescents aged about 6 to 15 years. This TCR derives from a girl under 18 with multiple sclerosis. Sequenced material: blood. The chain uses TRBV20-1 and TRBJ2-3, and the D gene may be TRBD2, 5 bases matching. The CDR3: CSATTRLSTDTQYF. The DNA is TGCAGTGCTACTACGAGACTAAGCACAGATACGCAGTATTTT.